This TCR beta chain was recorded in a study of graft-versus-host responses after intestinal transplantation. Study as a whole: Recipients were all induced with anti-thymocyte globulin, then given tacrolimus and steroids for about three years.

TCRdb's copy holds only in-frame clones and misses some; the assay was immunoSEQ multiplex PCR. This table has roughly 110,000 clones, around nine tenths appearing once. Trimming stripped 5 bases from V and 6 bases from J, with 12 bases between. Germline V gene lookup returns CDR1 MGHRA and CDR2 YSYEKL. The CDR3 consists of 13 residues. In regard to this clone: Its antigen remains unidentified.

Study-level results: GvH clonotypes were identified within recipient marrow, with a subset emerging first in ileum or blood. Allografts of one patient group, those with graft-donor T cell macrochimerism, had high graft-versus-host to host-versus-graft clonal ratios. With peak circulating GvH clone levels came an association with early post-transplant HvG declines.

This clonotype was obtained from a human donor who was the organ donor for an intestinal transplant. The V and J genes are TRBV4-1 and TRBJ2-3; D may be TRBD1 or TRBD2 (5 bases each). The sequenced sample was unstimulated CD4+ T cells sorted from spleen or lymph node cells, obtained before transplant. CDR3 sequence reads: CASSARGTDTQYF. In nucleotides, the CDR3 is TGCGCCAGCAGCGCCCGAGGGACGGATACGCAGTATTTT.